This TCR beta chain came from a study of T cell responses to AZD1222 COVID-19 vaccine (dated by TCRdb to 2020 to 2022). Broadly, across the study: AZD1222 recipients given second doses at about 4 weeks or at about 12 weeks were pooled, since spike-specific TCR depth and breadth were not found to differ between the two schedules. TCR sequencing was performed for fewer than 250 trial participants, of whom around 200 were given two doses of AZD1222 and roughly 25 were given two doses of MenACWY control vaccine. Trial participants were enrolled by age into subgroups of 18-55, 56-69 and 70-plus years, and around 150, 29 and 61 TCR-sequenced participants, respectively, were included in these subgroups. The full study reports these points: No day 14 peak-response samples were available, so repertoires were characterized only after the peak T cell response. The 56-69-year group was small, and its depth increase did not reach significance, likely because of low power. Conclusions about previously exposed vaccinees are limited because only a handful of AZD1222 recipients were SARS-CoV-2 seropositive at baseline. The whole spike protein was spanned by vaccine-associated CD4 TCRs, and dominant responses were seen in regions 160-218 and 743-854. After two AZD1222 doses, spike-specific TCR breadth and depth were significantly higher than at day 0 and than in MenACWY recipients. Reportedly, close to half of the unique spike-specific TCRs recognized epitopes lying outside the regions that are mutated in the B.1.351 and B.1.1.7 variants. Participants were mostly white British and included more females than males, and it was suggested by the authors that clonal diversity may have been underestimated.

For this clone: It has no known antigen specificity. No base-level quality is on record; no much larger clone is a single base apart.

Including the terminal cysteine and phenylalanine, the CDR3 comprises 16 residues. Left in the record is the CDR3 DNA by itself, 48 bases read in frame from the first base. CDR1 and CDR2 (LNHDA, SQIVND) derive from the germline V gene (reference sequence). From V the trimming removes 4 bases and from J it removes 3 bases, while the gene matches leave 8 bases of the junction unaccounted for. The CDR3 regions of human TCRbeta chains were subjected to immunosequencing. The authors' analysis ran thus. Repertoire TCRs were checked for matches against a reference library of SARS-CoV-2-specific TCRs that had been generated using the MIRA antigen-specificity platform. Breadth meant the fraction of unique TCRs that were SARS-CoV-2-associated, whereas depth meant the fraction of total T cells that were SARS-CoV-2-associated. Using the MIRA data, each spike-specific TCR was mapped to the spike region that the TCR reacts to and placed in a CD4 or CD8 class. Log10-transformed breadth and depth values were compared by one-way ANOVA with Sidak's multiple comparisons tests. TCRdb took this table from immuneACCESS and kept in-frame rearrangements with V and J called. Such tables lack part of the clones; where checked against another copy, unresolved V genes explain under half of the gap, and the rest is unexplained. From that table come the V and J calls and clone size; the DNA was used to work out D and trimming. The sample yields roughly 150,000 clones; about 80% were counted once. The top ten constitute about 4% of the sample.

The meaning of the sample's time point label: baseline before first vaccination. Vaccinee samples were obtained from the UK trials COV001 and COV002, which included a single-blind randomized controlled phase 2/3 trial of AZD1222 (ChAdOx1 nCoV-19) in healthy adults. For TCRbeta chain sequencing, PBMC samples were collected from trial participants at day 0 and at day 28 after the second dose. This chain is built from TRBV19 and TRBJ1-5, with 8 bases aligning to TRBD1. The material was peripheral blood, obtained on day 0 of AZD1222 vaccination. The origin of this receptor is an adult in good health. This receptor has the CDR3 CASSKEQGGPNQPQHF. The DNA sequence is given as TGTGCCAGTAGTAAGGAACAGGGGGGCCCCAATCAGCCCCAGCATTTT.